The clone carrying this TCR beta chain showed up just a few times. Its antigen is unidentified. The data stem from a study of T-cell reconstitution after alpha-beta-depleted transplantation in children. Study observations and caveats: Several hundred expanded graft clones reportedly gave rise to the alpha-beta T cells present about two months after transplant. Some patients owed their high day-60 TCRbeta diversity to surviving recipient T cells and thymic progenitors.

Preparation of the TCRbeta library used unique molecular identifiers. Each CDR3 protein is one row after TCRdb ran MiXCR on the PCR reads. This repertoire shows some 100,000 distinct CDR3 sequences, 20% to 25% found once; its top ten account for 20% to 25%. This CDR3 is built from 12 residues. Per germline, CDR1 SGHRS and CDR2 YFSETQ. V was cut by 0 bases and J by 12 bases, with 10 bases left in between. The rearrangement uses TRBV5-1 and TRBJ2-1, with D maybe TRBD2 (5 bases). The specimen comprised PBMCs, sampled before TCRalphabeta/CD19-depleted stem cell transplant. This sequence was found in a boy younger than 10 with acute lymphoblastic leukemia, due to receive a stem cell transplant. DNA for the CDR3: TGCGCCAGCAGCTTGGTAAGAGGAGGGCAGTTCTTC. Translating it yields CASSLVRGGQFF.